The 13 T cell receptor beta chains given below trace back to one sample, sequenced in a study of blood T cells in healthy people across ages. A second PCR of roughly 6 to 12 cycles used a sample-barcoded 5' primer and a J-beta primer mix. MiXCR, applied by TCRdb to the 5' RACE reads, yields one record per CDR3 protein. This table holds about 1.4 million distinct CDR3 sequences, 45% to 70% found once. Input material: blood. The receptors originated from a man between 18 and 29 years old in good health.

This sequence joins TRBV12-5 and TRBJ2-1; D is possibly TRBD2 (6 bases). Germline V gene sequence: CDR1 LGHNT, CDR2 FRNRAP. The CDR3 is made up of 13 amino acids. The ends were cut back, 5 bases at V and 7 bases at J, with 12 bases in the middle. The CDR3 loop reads CASGIGSPNEQFF. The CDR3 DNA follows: TGTGCTAGTGGTATCGGGAGCCCGAATGAGCAGTTCTTC.

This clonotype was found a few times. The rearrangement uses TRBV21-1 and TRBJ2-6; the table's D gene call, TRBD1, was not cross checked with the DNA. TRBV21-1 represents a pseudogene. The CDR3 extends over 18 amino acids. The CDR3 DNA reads TGTGCCAGCAGCCTTCTTGGGGGACAGGTGAGACTGGCCAACGTCCTGACTTTC. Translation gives CASSLLGGQVRLANVLTF.

CDR3: CAISESRAGWDEQYF. The CDR3 nucleotides read TGTGCCATCAGTGAGTCGAGGGCAGGGTGGGACGAGCAGTACTTC. The J gene is TRBJ2-7, the V gene TRBV10-3, with D tentatively TRBD1 or TRBD2 (5 bases each). CDR3 length equals 15 residues. Germline values: CDR1 ENHRY, CDR2 SYGVKD. The V gene lost 0 bases and the J gene lost 5 bases, with 14 bases spanning the gap.

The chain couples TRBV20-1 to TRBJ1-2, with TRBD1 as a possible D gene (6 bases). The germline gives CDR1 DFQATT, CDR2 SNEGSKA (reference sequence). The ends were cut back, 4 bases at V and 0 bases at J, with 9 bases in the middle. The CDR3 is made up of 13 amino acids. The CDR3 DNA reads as TGCAGTGCTATGGACAGTACTAACTATGGCTACACCTTC. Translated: CSAMDSTNYGYTF.

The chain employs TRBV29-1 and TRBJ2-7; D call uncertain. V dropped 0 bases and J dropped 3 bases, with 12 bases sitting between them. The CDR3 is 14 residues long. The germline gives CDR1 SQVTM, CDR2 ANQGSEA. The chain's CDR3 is CSVEDSSEHYEQYF. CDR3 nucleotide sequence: TGCAGCGTTGAAGATTCCAGTGAGCACTACGAGCAGTACTTC.

The CDR3 region has the DNA TGTGCCAGCAGTGAAGCGGAGCTAGACCCCAGAACGCAGTATTTT. Its translation: CASSEAELDPRTQYF. The rearrangement uses TRBV6-1 and TRBJ2-3, with D hard to call. V was cut by 0 bases and J by 9 bases, with 16 bases left in between. The CDR3 loop spans 15 amino acids. Germline CDR1 is MNHNS and CDR2 is SASEGT.

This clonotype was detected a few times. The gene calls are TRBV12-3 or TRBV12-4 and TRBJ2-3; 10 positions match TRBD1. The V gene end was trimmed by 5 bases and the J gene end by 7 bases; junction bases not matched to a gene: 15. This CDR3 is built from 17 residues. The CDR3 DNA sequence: TGTGCCAGCAGTCCCGGCGACAGGGGGCCAAACTCCAATACGCAGTATTTT. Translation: CASSPGDRGPNSNTQYF.

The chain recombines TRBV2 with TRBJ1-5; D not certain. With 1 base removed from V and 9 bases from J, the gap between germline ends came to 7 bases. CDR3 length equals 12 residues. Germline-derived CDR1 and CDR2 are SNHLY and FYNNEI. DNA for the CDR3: TGTGCCAGCAGTGAAGACACGGGGCCCCAGCATTTT. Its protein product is CASSEDTGPQHF.

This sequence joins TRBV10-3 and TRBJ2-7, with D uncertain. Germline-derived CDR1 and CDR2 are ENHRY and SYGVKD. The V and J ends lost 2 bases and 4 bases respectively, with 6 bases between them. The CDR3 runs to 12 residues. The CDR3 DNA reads TGTGCCATCAGTGAGGAGGCTTACGAGCAGTACTTC. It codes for CAISEEAYEQYF.

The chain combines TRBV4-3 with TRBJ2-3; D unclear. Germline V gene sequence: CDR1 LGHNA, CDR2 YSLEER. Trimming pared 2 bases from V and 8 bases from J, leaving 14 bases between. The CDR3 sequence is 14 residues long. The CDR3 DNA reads TGCGCCAGCAGCCAAAGTTTTATGACGGGTACGCAGTATTTT. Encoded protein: CASSQSFMTGTQYF.

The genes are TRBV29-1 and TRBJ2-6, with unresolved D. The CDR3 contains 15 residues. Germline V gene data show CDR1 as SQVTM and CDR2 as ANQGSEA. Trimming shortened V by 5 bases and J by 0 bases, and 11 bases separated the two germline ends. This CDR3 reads CSVNLEYSGANVLTF. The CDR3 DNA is TGCAGCGTTAACCTCGAGTACTCTGGGGCCAACGTCCTGACTTTC.

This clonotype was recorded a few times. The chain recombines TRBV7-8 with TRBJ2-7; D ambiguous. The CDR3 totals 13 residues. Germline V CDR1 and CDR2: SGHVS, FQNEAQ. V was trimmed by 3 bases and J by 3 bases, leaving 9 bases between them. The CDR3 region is CASSFGRNYEQYF. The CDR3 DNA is TGTGCCAGCAGCTTCGGACGGAACTACGAGCAGTACTTC.

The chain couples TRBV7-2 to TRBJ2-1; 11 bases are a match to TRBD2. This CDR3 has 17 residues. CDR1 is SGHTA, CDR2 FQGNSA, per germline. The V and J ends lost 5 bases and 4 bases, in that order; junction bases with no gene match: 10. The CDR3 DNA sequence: TGTGCCAGCAGCCCGACTAGCGGGACGGTAGGGTACAATGAGCAGTTCTTC. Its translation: CASSPTSGTVGYNEQFF.